The clone carrying this TCR beta chain has just one count. The data stem from a study of shared clonotypes between healthy human individuals. Each sample came from a Caucasian adult donor living in Nashville, Tennessee. Each subset's genomic DNA was split evenly across several immunoSEQ plates. The replicate PCRs on unsorted PBMC were given around 280 ng DNA, which is tens of thousands of T cell genomes. Clones were read by immunoSEQ multiplex PCR, and TCRdb kept only the in-frame ones, dropping some. The sample contains a few hundred thousand clones, roughly 78% of which appear only once. CDR3 length: 12 amino acids. From germline, CDR1 is SGHVS and CDR2 FNYEAQ. V lost 3 bases and J lost 4, with 6 bases in between.

The TCR comes from a woman aged 40 to 50 in good health. Some clones in this sample may be carry-over from other donors' samples. This chain connects TRBV7-6 to TRBJ2-5; D not certain. The specimen was PBMCs. Here the CDR3 DNA reads TGTGCCAGCAGCTTGCTTGGAGAGACCCAGTACTTC. Translated: CASSLLGETQYF. Using reference TRBV7-6 and TRBJ2-5 for the parts outside the CDR3, the full variable domain is GAGVSQSPRYKVTKRGQDVALRCDPISGHVSLYWYRQALGQGPEFLTYFNYEAQQDKSGLPNDRFSAERPEGSISTLTIQRTEQRDSAMYRCASSLLGETQYFGPGTRLLVL.